The rows below give T cell receptor beta chains drawn from one sample of a study of cytomegalovirus exposure and HLA in healthy donors. Method: immunoSEQ multiplex PCR; TCRdb's copy keeps in-frame clones and lacks some. The table shows approximately 220,000 clones, with 85% to 95% occurring only once. The sample comprised PBMCs. Every receptor here comes from a woman aged 18-29 years in good health and CMV-seronegative. Both conserved end residues are part of each CDR3. D genes are given only for firm matches.

d_call	v_call	cdr3_aa
-	TRBV5-1	CASSPQGIPDPNTIYF
-	TRBV29-1	CSVEGGDTGELFF
TRBD1	TRBV2	CASSQEGQGVQPQHF
-	TRBV5-6	CGEPPAENTEAFF
TRBD1	TRBV6-6	CASRAGTGDGNTIYF
-	TRBV6-1	CAVFTGMTGELFF
TRBD1	TRBV2	CASGRDRGSTGGNYGYTF
-	TRBV30	CAWNARVTEAFF
-	TRBV20-1	CSARVYYEQYF
-	TRBV7-6	CASSLEAGDRYYGYTF
TRBD2	TRBV2	CASGLRTSGTYNEQFF
TRBD1	TRBV28	CASSFGGQSYEQYF
TRBD1	TRBV2	CASSLTGTGGDTEAFF
-	TRBV2	CASRARETNEKLFF
-	TRBV19	CASSIGRDTQYF
-	TRBV18	CASSPHLPSGTDTQYF
-	TRBV30	CAWTQGLRAKTDTQYF
-	TRBV1	CTSSQVRGPTYNEQFF
TRBD1	TRBV9	CASSPQTGTGHSGANVLTF
-	TRBV18	CASSGGFYEETQYF
TRBD1	TRBV7-3	CASRMTGSTGELFF
-	TRBV19	CASSPGAQETQYF
TRBD2	TRBV4-2	CASSQDMAGDIGGELFF
TRBD2	TRBV25-1	CASSEPSGGPSNEQFF
-	TRBV5-1	CASSPDQGGTYEQYF
TRBD1	TRBV27	CASSPGTGGYEQYF
TRBD1	TRBV7-9	CASRTGVMGYTF
TRBD2	TRBV27	CASSHRTSGTYNEQFF
TRBD1	TRBV6-5	CASSVLRGTGYEQYF
TRBD2	TRBV6-1	CASSEWGGLSNIQYF
TRBD2	TRBV7-2	CASSFSGTSYNEQFF
-	TRBV30	CAWSVGSFNQPQHF
-	TRBV5-8	CASSPRDQPQHF
-	TRBV7-6	CASSPLEFPEVEAFF
TRBD1	TRBV11-2	CASSRTGAEAFF
-	TRBV19	CASRVTDNYGYTF
TRBD2	TRBV27	CASGNLAGGPSVDIQYF
TRBD2	TRBV28	CASRRTTGTSGSYEQYF
TRBD1	TRBV19	CASSIASGGIRPYEQYF
TRBD1	TRBV6-5	CASSLSGTVNTEAFF
TRBD1	TRBV4-2	CASSSPLSDRVHGYTF
-	TRBV6-5	CASSYSYSTMNTEAFF
-	TRBV5-8	CASSLVPDSTRQYF
TRBD1	TRBV5-1	CASSLDRGPNEQYF
-	TRBV19	CASSIASGVPIYGYTF
TRBD2	TRBV5-8	CASSLATRREWGYNEQFF
-	TRBV28	CASSWDWKNTEAFF
-	TRBV20-1	CSASLDGYTF